This T cell receptor (beta chain) was identified during a study of CD8 T cells in ankylosing spondylitis. CDR1 and CDR2 (germline): SQVTM, ANQGSEA. The CDR3 consists of 13 residues. Trimming removed 3 bases from V and 1 base from J, with 9 bases in between. A word on this clonotype: The antigen is unknown.

Researchers built TCR beta libraries using quantitative 5'-RACE with molecular barcodes. MiXCR, applied by TCRdb to the 5' RACE reads, yields one record per CDR3 protein. The table includes a few hundred thousand distinct CDR3 sequences, roughly 13% detected once. Overall study findings and caveats: Some of the motif variants had earlier been found in reactive arthritis patients' fluid and blood. Ankylosing spondylitis blood appeared to carry a characteristic TCR beta motif of roughly eight highly homologous variants.

Sequences were obtained from blood, either unsorted or a sorted T cell fraction (not recorded which). The rearrangement joins TRBV29-1 to TRBJ1-1; the D is unclear. The receptor comes from a male donor with ankylosing spondylitis. The CDR3 nucleotides are TGCAGCGTTGACCCCTCAACGAACACTGAAGCTTTCTTT. Residues: CSVDPSTNTEAFF.